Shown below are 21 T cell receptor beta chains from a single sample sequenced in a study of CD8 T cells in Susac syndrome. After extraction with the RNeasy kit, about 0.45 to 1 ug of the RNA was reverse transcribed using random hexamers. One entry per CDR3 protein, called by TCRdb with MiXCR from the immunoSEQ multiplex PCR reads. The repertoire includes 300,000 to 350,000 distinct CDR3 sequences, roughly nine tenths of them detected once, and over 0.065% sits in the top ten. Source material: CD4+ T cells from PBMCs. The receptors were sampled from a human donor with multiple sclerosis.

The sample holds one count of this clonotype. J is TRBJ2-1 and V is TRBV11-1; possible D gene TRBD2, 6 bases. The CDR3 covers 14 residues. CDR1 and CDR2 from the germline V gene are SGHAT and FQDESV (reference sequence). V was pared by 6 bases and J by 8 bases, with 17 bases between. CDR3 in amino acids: CASRRGGDFDEQFF. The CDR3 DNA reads TGTGCCAGCAGACGCGGTGGGGACTTCGATGAGCAGTTCTTC.

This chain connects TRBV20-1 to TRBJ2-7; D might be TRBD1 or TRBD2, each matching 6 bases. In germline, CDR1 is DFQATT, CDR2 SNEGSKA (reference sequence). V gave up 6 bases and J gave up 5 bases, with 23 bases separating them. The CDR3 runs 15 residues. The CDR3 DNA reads TGCAGTGCCCAGAGGGGGGCAGGGGAAACGAACGAGCAGTACTTC. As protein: CSAQRGAGETNEQYF.

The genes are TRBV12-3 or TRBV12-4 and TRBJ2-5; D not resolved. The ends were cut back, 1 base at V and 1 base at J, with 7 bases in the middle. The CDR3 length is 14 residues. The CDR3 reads CASSLGALQETQYF. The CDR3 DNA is TGTGCCAGCAGTTTAGGGGCTCTCCAAGAGACCCAGTACTTC.

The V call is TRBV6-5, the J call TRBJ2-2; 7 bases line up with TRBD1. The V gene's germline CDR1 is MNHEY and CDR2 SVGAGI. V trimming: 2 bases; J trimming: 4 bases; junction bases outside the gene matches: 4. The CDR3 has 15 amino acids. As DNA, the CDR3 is TGTGCCAGCAGTTACAGGACAGGCCGCACCGGGGAGCTGTTTTTT. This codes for CASSYRTGRTGELFF.

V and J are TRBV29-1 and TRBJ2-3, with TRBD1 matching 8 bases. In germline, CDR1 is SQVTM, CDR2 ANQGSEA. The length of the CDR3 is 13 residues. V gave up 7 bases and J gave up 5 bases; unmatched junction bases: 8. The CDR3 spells CSASTGVRDTQYF. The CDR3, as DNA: TGCAGCGCCTCGACAGGGGTCAGAGATACGCAGTATTTT.

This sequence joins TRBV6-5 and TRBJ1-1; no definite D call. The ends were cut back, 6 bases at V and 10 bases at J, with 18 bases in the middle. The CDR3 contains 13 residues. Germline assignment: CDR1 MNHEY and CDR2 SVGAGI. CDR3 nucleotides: TGTGCCAGCAGACCCACCGGGGTTCCGTCAGCTTTCTTT. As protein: CASRPTGVPSAFF.

The CDR3 region is CSASRAGGAGELFF. The CDR3 nucleotides read TGCAGTGCTAGTCGTGCGGGCGGGGCCGGGGAGCTGTTTTTT. The gene calls are TRBV20-1 and TRBJ2-2, with D perhaps matching TRBD2 (6 bases). The V end lost 3 bases, the J end lost 6 bases, and 14 bases lay between the germline ends. In germline, CDR1 is DFQATT, CDR2 SNEGSKA (reference sequence). The CDR3 has 14 amino acids.

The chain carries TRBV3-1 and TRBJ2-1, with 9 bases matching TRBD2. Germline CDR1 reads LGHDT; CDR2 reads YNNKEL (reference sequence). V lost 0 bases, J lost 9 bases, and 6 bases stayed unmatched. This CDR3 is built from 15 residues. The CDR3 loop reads CASSQDPAGGFEQFF. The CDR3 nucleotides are TGTGCCAGCAGCCAAGATCCAGCGGGAGGCTTTGAGCAGTTCTTC.

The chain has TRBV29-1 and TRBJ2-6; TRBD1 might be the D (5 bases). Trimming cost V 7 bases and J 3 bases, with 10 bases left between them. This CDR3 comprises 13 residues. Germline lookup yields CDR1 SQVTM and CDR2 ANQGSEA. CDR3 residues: CSDRRDGANVLTF. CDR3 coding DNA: TGCAGCGACCGCAGGGATGGGGCCAACGTCCTGACTTTC. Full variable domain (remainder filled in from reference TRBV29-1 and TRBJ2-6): SAVISQKPSRDICQRGTSLTIQCQVDSQVTMMFWYRQQPGQSLTLIATANQGSEATYESGFVIDKFPISRPNLTFSTLTVSNMSPEDSSIYLCSDRRDGANVLTFGAGSRLTVL.

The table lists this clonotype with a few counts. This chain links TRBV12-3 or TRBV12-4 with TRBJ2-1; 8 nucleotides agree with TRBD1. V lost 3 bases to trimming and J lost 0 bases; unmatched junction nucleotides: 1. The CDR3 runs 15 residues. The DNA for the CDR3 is TGTGCCAGCAGTTTGGGGACAGGCTCCTACAATGAGCAGTTCTTC. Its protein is CASSLGTGSYNEQFF.

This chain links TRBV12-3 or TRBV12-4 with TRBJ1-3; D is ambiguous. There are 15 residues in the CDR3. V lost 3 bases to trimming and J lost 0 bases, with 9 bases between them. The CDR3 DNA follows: TGTGCCAGCAGTTTCCCCAGGCGCTCTGGAAACACCATATATTTT. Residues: CASSFPRRSGNTIYF.

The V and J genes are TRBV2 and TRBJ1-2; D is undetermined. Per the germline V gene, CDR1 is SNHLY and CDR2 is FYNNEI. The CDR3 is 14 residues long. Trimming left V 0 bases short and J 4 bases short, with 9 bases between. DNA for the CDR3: TGTGCCAGCAGTGAAGCAAGGGAGGTCTATGGCTACACCTTC. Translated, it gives CASSEAREVYGYTF. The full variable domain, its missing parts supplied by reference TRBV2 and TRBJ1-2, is EPEVTQTPSHQVTQMGQEVILRCVPISNHLYFYWYRQILGQKVEFLVSFYNNEISEKSEIFDDQFSVERPDGSNFTLKIRSTKLEDSAMYFCASSEAREVYGYTFGSGTRLTVV.

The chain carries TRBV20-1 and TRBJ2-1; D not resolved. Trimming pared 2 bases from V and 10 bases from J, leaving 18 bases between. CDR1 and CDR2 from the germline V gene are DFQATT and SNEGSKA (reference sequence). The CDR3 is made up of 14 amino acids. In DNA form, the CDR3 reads TGCAGTGCTAGACCTCTAGTTGGGGTACGAGAGCAGTTCTTC. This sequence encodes CSARPLVGVREQFF.

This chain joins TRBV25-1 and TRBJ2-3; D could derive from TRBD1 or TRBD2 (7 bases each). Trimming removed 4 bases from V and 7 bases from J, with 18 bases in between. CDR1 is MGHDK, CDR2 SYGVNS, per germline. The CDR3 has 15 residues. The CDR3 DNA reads TGTGCCAGCAGTGGAACAGGGGCGGGGGCCCATACGCAGTATTTT. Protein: CASSGTGAGAHTQYF.

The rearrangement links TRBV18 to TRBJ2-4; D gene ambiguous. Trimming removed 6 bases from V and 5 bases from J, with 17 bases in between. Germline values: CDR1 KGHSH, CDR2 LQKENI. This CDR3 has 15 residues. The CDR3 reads CASSNGPGGENIQYF. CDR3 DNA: TGTGCCAGCTCGAACGGACCGGGCGGTGAAAACATTCAGTACTTC.

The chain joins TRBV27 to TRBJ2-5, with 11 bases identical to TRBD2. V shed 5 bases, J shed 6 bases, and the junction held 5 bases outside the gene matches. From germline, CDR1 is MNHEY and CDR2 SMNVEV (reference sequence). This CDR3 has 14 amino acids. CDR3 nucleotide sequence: TGTGCCAGCAGTATAGCGGGGGGGCGGAAGACCCAGTACTTC. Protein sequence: CASSIAGGRKTQYF.

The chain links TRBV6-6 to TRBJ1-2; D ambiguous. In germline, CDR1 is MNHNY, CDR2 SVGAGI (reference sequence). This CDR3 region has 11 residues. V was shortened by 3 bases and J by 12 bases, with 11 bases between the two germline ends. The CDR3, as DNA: TGTGCCAGCAGTTATTCAGGTGTGGACACCTTC. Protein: CASSYSGVDTF.

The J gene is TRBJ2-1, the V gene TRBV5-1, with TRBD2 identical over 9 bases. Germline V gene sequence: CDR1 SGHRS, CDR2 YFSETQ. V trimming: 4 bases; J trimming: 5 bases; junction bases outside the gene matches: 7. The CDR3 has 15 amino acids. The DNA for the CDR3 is TGCGCCAGCAGCCCCAGCGGGAGGATGGACAATGAGCAGTTCTTC. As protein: CASSPSGRMDNEQFF. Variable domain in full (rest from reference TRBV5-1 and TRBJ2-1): KAGVTQTPRYLIKTRGQQVTLSCSPISGHRSVSWYQQTPGQGLQFLFEYFSETQRNKGNFPGRFSGRQFSNSRSEMNVSTLELGDSALYLCASSPSGRMDNEQFFGPGTRLTVL.

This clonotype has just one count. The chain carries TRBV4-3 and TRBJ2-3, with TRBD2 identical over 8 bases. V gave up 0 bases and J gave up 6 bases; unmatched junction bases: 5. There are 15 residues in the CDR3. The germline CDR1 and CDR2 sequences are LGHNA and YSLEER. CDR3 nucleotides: TGCGCCAGCAGCCAAGATCCAGCGGGAGTGGATACGCAGTATTTT. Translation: CASSQDPAGVDTQYF.

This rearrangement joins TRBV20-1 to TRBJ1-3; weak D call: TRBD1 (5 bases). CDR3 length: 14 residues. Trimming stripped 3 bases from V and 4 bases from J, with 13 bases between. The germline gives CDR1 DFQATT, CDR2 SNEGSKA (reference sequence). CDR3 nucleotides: TGCAGTGCTAGGTTGGAAACAGGCGGAAACACCATATATTTT. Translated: CSARLETGGNTIYF.

The DNA of the CDR3 is TGTGCCAGCAGTTTCGGTGACAGGGTGGAGACCCAGTACTTC. It encodes CASSFGDRVETQYF. V usage is TRBV6-2 or TRBV6-3 and J usage is TRBJ2-5, with 7 positions matching TRBD1. This CDR3 contains 14 residues. Germline loops: CDR1 MNHEY, CDR2 SVGEGT. J was trimmed by 5 bases and V by 4 bases; bases with no gene match: 7.